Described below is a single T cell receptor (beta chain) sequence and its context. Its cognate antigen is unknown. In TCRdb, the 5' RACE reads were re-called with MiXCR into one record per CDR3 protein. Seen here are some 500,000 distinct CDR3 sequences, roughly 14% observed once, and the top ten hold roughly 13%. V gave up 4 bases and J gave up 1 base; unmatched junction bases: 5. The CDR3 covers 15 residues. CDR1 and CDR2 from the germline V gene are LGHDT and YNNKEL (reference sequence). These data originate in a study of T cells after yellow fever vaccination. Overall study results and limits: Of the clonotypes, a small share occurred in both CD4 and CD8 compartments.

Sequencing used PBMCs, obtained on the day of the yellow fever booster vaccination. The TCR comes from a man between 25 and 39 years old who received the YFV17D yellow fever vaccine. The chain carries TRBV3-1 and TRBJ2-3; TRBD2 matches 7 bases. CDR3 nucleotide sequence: TGTGCCAGCAGCCGAGCGGGATCCGGCACAGATACGCAGTATTTT. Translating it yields CASSRAGSGTDTQYF.